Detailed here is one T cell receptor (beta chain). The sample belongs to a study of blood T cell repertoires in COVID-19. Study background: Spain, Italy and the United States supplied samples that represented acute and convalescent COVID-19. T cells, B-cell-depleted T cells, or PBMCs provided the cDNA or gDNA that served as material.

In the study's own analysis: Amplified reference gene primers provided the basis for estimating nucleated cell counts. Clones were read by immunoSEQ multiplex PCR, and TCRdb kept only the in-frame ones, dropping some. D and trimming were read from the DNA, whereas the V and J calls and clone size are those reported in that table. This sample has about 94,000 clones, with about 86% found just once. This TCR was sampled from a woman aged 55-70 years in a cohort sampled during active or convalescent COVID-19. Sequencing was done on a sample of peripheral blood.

The CDR3 sequence: CASSPGGRGGISEQFF. The CDR3 DNA reads TGTGCCAGCAGCCCCGGCGGGCGGGGGGGTATCAGTGAGCAGTTCTTC. The chain is built from TRBV3-1 (or the pseudogene TRBV3-2) and TRBJ2-1; 9 nucleotides line up with TRBD2. CDR3 length: 16 amino acids. V dropped 4 bases and J dropped 9; count of bases not matched to a gene: 13. The V gene's germline CDR1 is LGHDT and CDR2 YNNKEL (reference sequence).